A selection of T cell receptor beta chains follows, all from one sample in a study of T cell responses to AZD1222 COVID-19 vaccine. Clones were sequenced by immunoSEQ multiplex PCR, and TCRdb holds only the in-frame ones, with some missing. The repertoire consists of 150,000 to 250,000 clones, with roughly 92% occurring once and the leading ten covering around 1%. The sample here was peripheral blood, taken 28 days after the second AZD1222 dose. These receptors were obtained from an adult who received the AZD1222 COVID-19 vaccine. CDR3s include the opening cysteine and the closing phenylalanine or tryptophan. D genes are given only for firm matches. The size of a clone is reported for some rows only, either as once, few or many, or as a class for expanded clones.

clone size: -
D gene: -
J gene: TRBJ2-1
V gene: TRBV5-4
CDR3 protein: CASSLEGDAREQFF
CDR3 DNA: TGTGCCAGCAGCTTGGAAGGGGATGCTAGAGAGCAGTTCTTC

clone size: -
D gene: -
J gene: TRBJ2-6
V gene: TRBV7-2
CDR3 protein: CASSFEQLLSGANVLTF
CDR3 DNA: TGTGCCAGCAGCTTTGAACAGTTACTATCTGGGGCCAACGTCCTGACTTTC

clone size: -
D gene: TRBD1
J gene: TRBJ1-5
V gene: TRBV6-2/TRBV6-3
CDR3 protein: CASSFPGGTASQHF
CDR3 DNA: TGTGCCAGCAGTTTTCCAGGGGGGACGGCGTCCCAGCATTTT

clone size: -
D gene: TRBD1
J gene: TRBJ1-2
V gene: TRBV15
CDR3 protein: CATSREWDRTSTF
CDR3 DNA: TGTGCCACCAGCAGAGAGTGGGACAGAACGTCCACCTTC

clone size: -
D gene: TRBD2
J gene: TRBJ2-7
V gene: TRBV6-2/TRBV6-3
CDR3 protein: CASSREAGGYEQYF
CDR3 DNA: TGTGCCAGCAGCCGCGAGGCGGGGGGTTACGAGCAGTACTTC

clone size: -
D gene: -
J gene: TRBJ1-2
V gene: TRBV7-2
CDR3 protein: CASSLGGVNYGYTF
CDR3 DNA: TGTGCCAGCAGCTTAGGGGGGGTTAACTATGGCTACACCTTC

clone size: -
D gene: -
J gene: TRBJ2-3
V gene: TRBV5-1
CDR3 protein: CASSPELGTDTQYF
CDR3 DNA: TGCGCCAGCAGCCCGGAGCTGGGAACAGATACGCAGTATTTT

clone size: once
D gene: -
J gene: TRBJ1-5
V gene: TRBV30
CDR3 protein: CAWRTTGQPQHF
CDR3 DNA: TGTGCCTGGAGGACGACAGGACAGCCCCAGCATTTT

clone size: many
D gene: -
J gene: TRBJ1-1
V gene: TRBV19
CDR3 protein: CASSIGRGNQNTEAFF
CDR3 DNA: TGTGCCAGTAGTATCGGCAGGGGAAACCAGAACACTGAAGCTTTCTTT

clone size: -
D gene: -
J gene: TRBJ1-1
V gene: TRBV7-2
CDR3 protein: CASSRQRDTEAFF
CDR3 DNA: TGTGCCAGCAGCCGACAAAGGGACACTGAAGCTTTCTTT

clone size: -
D gene: -
J gene: TRBJ2-7
V gene: TRBV6-4
CDR3 protein: CASSEWAGTQYEQYF
CDR3 DNA: TGTGCCAGCAGTGAATGGGCCGGGACACAATACGAGCAGTACTTC

clone size: -
D gene: -
J gene: TRBJ1-3
V gene: TRBV7-3
CDR3 protein: CASSLDGVSGNTIYF
CDR3 DNA: TGTGCCAGCAGCCTAGACGGAGTCTCTGGAAACACCATATATTTT

clone size: -
D gene: -
J gene: TRBJ1-5
V gene: TRBV2
CDR3 protein: CASSAGTGNQPQHF
CDR3 DNA: TGTGCCAGCAGCGCGGGAACAGGCAATCAGCCCCAGCATTTT

clone size: -
D gene: -
J gene: TRBJ1-4
V gene: TRBV27
CDR3 protein: CASSFYWSARGNEKLFF
CDR3 DNA: TGTGCCAGCAGTTTTTATTGGTCGGCTAGGGGTAATGAAAAACTGTTTTTT

clone size: -
D gene: -
J gene: TRBJ1-3
V gene: TRBV19
CDR3 protein: CASSNPGNTIYF
CDR3 DNA: TGTGCCAGTAGTAATCCTGGAAACACCATATATTTT

clone size: -
D gene: -
J gene: TRBJ1-1
V gene: TRBV4-2
CDR3 protein: CASSPRGGEDTEAFF
CDR3 DNA: TGTGCCAGCAGCCCTCGAGGGGGGGAGGACACTGAAGCTTTCTTT

clone size: -
D gene: TRBD2
J gene: TRBJ2-5
V gene: TRBV7-9
CDR3 protein: CASSLGLAGDMYF
CDR3 DNA: TGTGCCAGCAGCCTTGGACTAGCGGGGGATATGTACTTC

clone size: -
D gene: -
J gene: TRBJ2-6
V gene: TRBV6-1
CDR3 protein: CASSELGGSSGANVLTF
CDR3 DNA: TGTGCCAGCAGTGAATTAGGTGGTAGCTCTGGGGCCAACGTCCTGACTTTC

clone size: -
D gene: -
J gene: TRBJ2-5
V gene: TRBV6-5
CDR3 protein: CASSYLGGETQYF
CDR3 DNA: TGTGCCAGCAGTTACCTGGGAGGAGAGACCCAGTACTTC

clone size: -
D gene: -
J gene: TRBJ2-1
V gene: TRBV27
CDR3 protein: CASSPDSDSYNEQFF
CDR3 DNA: TGTGCCAGCAGTCCGGACTCGGACTCCTACAATGAGCAGTTCTTC

clone size: once
D gene: -
J gene: TRBJ2-5
V gene: TRBV19
CDR3 protein: CASSIRLSRETQYF
CDR3 DNA: TGTGCCAGTAGTATACGGTTGTCTCGGGAGACCCAGTACTTC

clone size: -
D gene: TRBD2
J gene: TRBJ2-1
V gene: TRBV27
CDR3 protein: CASSLERGGSQFF
CDR3 DNA: TGTGCCAGCAGTTTAGAACGGGGGGGTTCCCAGTTCTTC

clone size: -
D gene: -
J gene: TRBJ1-5
V gene: TRBV6-6
CDR3 protein: CASSVQPGSNQPQHF
CDR3 DNA: TGTGCCAGCAGCGTACAGCCGGGCAGCAATCAGCCCCAGCATTTT